This T cell receptor (beta chain) was found in a study of blood T cell repertoires in COVID-19. Looking at the study overall: Nucleic acid was either cDNA or gDNA, and it came from T cells, B-cell-depleted T cells, or PBMCs.

Methods used by the authors: Counts of nucleated cells, estimated from reference gene primer amplification, were obtained. Here immunoSEQ multiplex PCR was the method, and the copy in TCRdb shows in-frame clones only, minus some. V, J and clone size are taken as reported in that table, and D and trimming were inferred from the DNA itself. This table has 140,000 to 150,000 clones, more than 65% appearing once. Per the germline V gene, CDR1 is LGHNT and CDR2 is FRNRAP. V shed 5 bases, J shed 1 base, and the junction held 4 bases outside the gene matches. This CDR3 is 14 amino acids long. The chain is built from TRBV12-5 and TRBJ1-2, with TRBD1 matching 7 bases. The sequenced sample consisted of peripheral blood. This clonotype was obtained from a man aged 60-69 years with active or convalescent COVID-19. The CDR3 nucleotides are TGTGCTAGTGGTCGGGACAGCGTTAACTATGGCTACACCTTC. This sequence encodes CASGRDSVNYGYTF.